The sequence of this T cell receptor (beta chain) was determined in a study of T cell clones after liver transplantation. Per germline, CDR1 SGDLS and CDR2 YYNGEE. The V gene lost 0 bases and the J gene lost 7 bases, with 11 bases spanning the gap. This CDR3 has 13 amino acids. The method was immunoSEQ multiplex PCR; TCRdb's version includes in-frame clones alone and lacks a portion of them. The sample has about 47,000 clones; roughly nine tenths are singletons. This material consisted of CD8+ T cells from blood, taken 12 months after liver transplant. The TCR sequence derives from a human patient who received a liver transplant. A subset of T cells may come from the graft donor. V gene TRBV9 combines with J gene TRBJ2-7, with a possible D match to TRBD2 (5 bases). The CDR3: CASSVGGTGEQYF. CDR3 DNA sequence: TGTGCCAGCAGCGTAGGGGGTACGGGGGAGCAGTACTTC.